Each of the 5 T cell receptor beta chains below was sequenced from the same sample in a study of T cell repertoires and Cas9 in healthy adults. Sequenced by immunoSEQ multiplex PCR; TCRdb stores in-frame clones only, minus some. The table records tens of thousands of clones, around nine tenths of them present only once. The sample comprised CD4+ effector T cells (CD127+, CD25-, CD137-, CD154-) from PBMCs; culture status not recorded. The receptors derive from a human donor in good health.

The chain carries TRBV11-2 and TRBJ1-2; D remains unclear. CDR3 size: 17 residues. V gave up 0 bases and J gave up 0 bases, with 14 bases separating them. CDR1 SGHAT and CDR2 FQNNGV come from the germline V gene. This chain's CDR3 is CASSLDGGPTANYGYTF. For the CDR3, the DNA is TGTGCCAGCAGCTTAGATGGAGGGCCTACTGCTAACTATGGCTACACCTTC. Filled out from reference TRBV11-2 and TRBJ1-2, the complete variable domain reads EAGVAQSPRYKIIEKRQSVAFWCNPISGHATLYWYQQILGQGPKLLIQFQNNGVVDDSQLPKDRFSAERLKGVDSTLKIQPAKLEDSAVYLCASSLDGGPTANYGYTFGSGTRLTVV.

The rearrangement joins TRBV14 to TRBJ2-3, with unresolved D. With 1 base removed from V and 2 bases from J, the gap between germline ends came to 4 bases. This CDR3 contains 13 residues. Germline V gene data show CDR1 as SGHDN and CDR2 as FVKESK. The CDR3 DNA sequence: TGTGCCAGCAGCCAAGGATCCACAGATACGCAGTATTTT. Translation: CASSQGSTDTQYF. The full variable domain, in which reference TRBV14 and TRBJ2-3 provide the parts outside the CDR3, is EAGVTQFPSHSVIEKGQTVTLRCDPISGHDNLYWYRRVMGKEIKFLLHFVKESKQDESGMPNNRFLAERTGGTYSTLKVQPAELEDSGVYFCASSQGSTDTQYFGPGTRLTVL.

This chain links TRBV30 with TRBJ2-3, with 15 bases fitting TRBD2. V was pared by 5 bases and J by 3 bases, with 6 bases of the junction left unmatched. The CDR3 loop spans 16 amino acids. Germline values: CDR1 GTSNPN, CDR2 SVGIG (reference sequence). CDR3 region: CAWGTGLAGGTDTQYF. The CDR3 bases are TGTGCCTGGGGTACGGGACTAGCGGGGGGAACAGATACGCAGTATTTT.

The gene calls are TRBV11-3 and TRBJ2-7; 9 bases are shared with TRBD1. With V trimmed by 1 base and J by 1 base, 5 bases remained unmatched. The CDR3 runs to 16 residues. Germline V gives CDR1 SGHNT, CDR2 YENEEA. The CDR3 loop is CASSLGRGTGSYEQYF. CDR3 DNA sequence: TGTGCCAGCAGCTTAGGAAGAGGGACAGGGTCCTACGAGCAGTACTTC.

V usage is TRBV6-6 and J usage is TRBJ2-7, with 7 bases aligning to TRBD1. CDR1 MNHNY and CDR2 SVGAGI come from the germline V gene (reference sequence). V was pared by 2 bases and J by 0 bases, with 4 bases of the junction left unmatched. This CDR3 is 15 amino acids long. CDR3 nucleotides: TGTGCCAGCAGTTACGGACAGGAGAGCTCCTACGAGCAGTACTTC. This codes for CASSYGQESSYEQYF.